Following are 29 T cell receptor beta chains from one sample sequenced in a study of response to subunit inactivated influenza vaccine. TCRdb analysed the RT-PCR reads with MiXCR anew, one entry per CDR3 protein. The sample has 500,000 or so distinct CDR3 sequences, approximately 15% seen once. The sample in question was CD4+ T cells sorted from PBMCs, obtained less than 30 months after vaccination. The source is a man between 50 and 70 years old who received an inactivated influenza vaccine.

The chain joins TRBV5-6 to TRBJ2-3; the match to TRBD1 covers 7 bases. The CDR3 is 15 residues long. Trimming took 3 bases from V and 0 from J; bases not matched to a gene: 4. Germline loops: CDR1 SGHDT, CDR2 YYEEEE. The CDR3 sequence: CASSWGQTSTDTQYF. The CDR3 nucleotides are TGTGCCAGCAGCTGGGGACAGACTAGCACAGATACGCAGTATTTT.

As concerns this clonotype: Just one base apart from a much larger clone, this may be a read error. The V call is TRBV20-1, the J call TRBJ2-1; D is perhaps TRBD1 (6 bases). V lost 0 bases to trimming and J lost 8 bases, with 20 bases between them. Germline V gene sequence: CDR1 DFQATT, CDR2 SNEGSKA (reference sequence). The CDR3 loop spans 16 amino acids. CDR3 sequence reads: CSARDEGGESDYEQFF. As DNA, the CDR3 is TGCAGTGCTAGAGATGAAGGGGGAGAGAGTGACTATGAGCAGTTCTTC.

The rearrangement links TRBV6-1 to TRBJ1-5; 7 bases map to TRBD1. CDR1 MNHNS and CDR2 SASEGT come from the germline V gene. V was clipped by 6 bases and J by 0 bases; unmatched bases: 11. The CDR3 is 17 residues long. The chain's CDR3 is CASRAVSGQYSNQPQHF. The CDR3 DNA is TGTGCCAGCAGGGCTGTTTCGGGACAGTATAGCAATCAGCCCCAGCATTTT.

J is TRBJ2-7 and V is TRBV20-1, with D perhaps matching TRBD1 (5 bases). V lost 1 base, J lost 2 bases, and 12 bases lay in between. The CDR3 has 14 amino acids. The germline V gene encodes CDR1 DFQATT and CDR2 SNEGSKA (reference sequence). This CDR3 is CSARANRWTYEQYF. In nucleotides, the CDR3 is TGCAGTGCTAGAGCAAACAGGTGGACCTACGAGCAGTACTTC.

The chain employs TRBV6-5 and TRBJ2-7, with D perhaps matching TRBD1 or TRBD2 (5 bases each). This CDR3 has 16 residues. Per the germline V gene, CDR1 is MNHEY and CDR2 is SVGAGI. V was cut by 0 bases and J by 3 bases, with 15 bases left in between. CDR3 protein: CASSYSTGQGLYEQYF. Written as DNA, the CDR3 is TGTGCCAGCAGTTACTCGACGGGGCAGGGCCTCTACGAGCAGTACTTC.

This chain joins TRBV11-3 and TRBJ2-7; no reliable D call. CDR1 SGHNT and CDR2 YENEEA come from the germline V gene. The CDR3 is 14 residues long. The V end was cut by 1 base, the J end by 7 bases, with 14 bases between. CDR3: CASSLGFGPFEQYF. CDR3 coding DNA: TGTGCCAGCAGCTTAGGGTTCGGCCCTTTTGAGCAGTACTTC.

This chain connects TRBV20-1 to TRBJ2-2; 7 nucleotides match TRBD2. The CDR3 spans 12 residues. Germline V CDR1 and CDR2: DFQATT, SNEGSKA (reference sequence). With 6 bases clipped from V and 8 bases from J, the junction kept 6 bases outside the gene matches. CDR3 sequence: CSALQGGGELFF. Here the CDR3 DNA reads TGCAGTGCACTCCAGGGAGGGGGGGAGCTGTTTTTT.

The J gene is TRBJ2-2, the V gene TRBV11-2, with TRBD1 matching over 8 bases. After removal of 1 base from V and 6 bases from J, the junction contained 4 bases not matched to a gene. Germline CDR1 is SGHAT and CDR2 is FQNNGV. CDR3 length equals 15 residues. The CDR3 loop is CASSLGAGGAGELFF. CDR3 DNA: TGTGCCAGCAGCTTAGGGGCAGGGGGCGCCGGGGAGCTGTTTTTT.

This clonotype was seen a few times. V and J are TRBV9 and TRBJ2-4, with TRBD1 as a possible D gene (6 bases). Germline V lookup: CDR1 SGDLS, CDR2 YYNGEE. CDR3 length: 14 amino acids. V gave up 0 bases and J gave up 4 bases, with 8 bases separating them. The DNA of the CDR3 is TGTGCCAGCAGCGTAGGGCAGGGGAAAAACATTCAGTACTTC. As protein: CASSVGQGKNIQYF.

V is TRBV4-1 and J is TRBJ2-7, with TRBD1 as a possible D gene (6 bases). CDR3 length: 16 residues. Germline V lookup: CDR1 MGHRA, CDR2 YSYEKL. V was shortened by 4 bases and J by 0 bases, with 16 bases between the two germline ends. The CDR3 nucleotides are TGCGCCAGCAGCCCAAGCCCGCAGGGGAGCTCCTACGAGCAGTACTTC. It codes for CASSPSPQGSSYEQYF.

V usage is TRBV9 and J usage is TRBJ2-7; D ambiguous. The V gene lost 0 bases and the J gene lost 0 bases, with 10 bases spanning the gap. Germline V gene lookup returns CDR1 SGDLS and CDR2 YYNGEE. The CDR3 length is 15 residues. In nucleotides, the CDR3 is TGTGCCAGCAGCGTAGGTAGCCCTGACTCCTACGAGCAGTACTTC. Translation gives CASSVGSPDSYEQYF.

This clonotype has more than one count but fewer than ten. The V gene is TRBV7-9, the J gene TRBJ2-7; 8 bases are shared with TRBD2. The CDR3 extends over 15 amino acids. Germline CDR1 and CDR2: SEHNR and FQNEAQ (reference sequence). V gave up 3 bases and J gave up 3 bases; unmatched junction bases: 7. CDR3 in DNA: TGTGCCAGCAGCTTCGGACTAGCAGGAGACTACGAGCAGTACTTC. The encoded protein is CASSFGLAGDYEQYF. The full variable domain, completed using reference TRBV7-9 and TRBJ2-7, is DTGVSQNPRHKITKRGQNVTFRCDPISEHNRLYWYRQTLGQGPEFLTYFQNEAQLEKSRLLSDRFSAERPKGSFSTLEIQRTEQGDSAMYLCASSFGLAGDYEQYFGPGTRLTVT.

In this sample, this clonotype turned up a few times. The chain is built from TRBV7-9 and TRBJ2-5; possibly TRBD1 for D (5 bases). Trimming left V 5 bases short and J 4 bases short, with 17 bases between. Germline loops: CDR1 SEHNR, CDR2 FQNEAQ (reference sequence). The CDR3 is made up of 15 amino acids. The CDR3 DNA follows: TGTGCCAGCAGCACGGGCGGCAGGGTGGCAGAGACCCAGTACTTC. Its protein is CASSTGGRVAETQYF.

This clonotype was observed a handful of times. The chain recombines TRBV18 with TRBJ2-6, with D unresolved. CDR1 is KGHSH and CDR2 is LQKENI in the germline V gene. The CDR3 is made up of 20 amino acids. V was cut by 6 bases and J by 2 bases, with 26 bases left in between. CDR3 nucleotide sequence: TGTGCCAGCTCCCCCCCTGGGATCAGGCTTTGGGGTGCTGGGGCCAACGTCCTGACTTTC. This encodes CASSPPGIRLWGAGANVLTF.

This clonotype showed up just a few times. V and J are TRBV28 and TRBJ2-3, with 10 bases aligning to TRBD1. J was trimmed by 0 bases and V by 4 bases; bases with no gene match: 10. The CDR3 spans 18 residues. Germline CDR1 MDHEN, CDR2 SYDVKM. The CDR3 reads CASSSTRDRGYSTDTQYF. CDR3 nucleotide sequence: TGTGCCAGCAGTTCCACCCGGGACAGGGGTTACAGCACAGATACGCAGTATTTT. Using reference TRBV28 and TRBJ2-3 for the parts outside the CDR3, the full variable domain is DVKVTQSSRYLVKRTGEKVFLECVQDMDHENMFWYRQDPGLGLRLIYFSYDVKMKEKGDIPEGYSVSREKKERFSLILESASTNQTSMYLCASSSTRDRGYSTDTQYFGPGTRLTVL.

The CDR3 sequence: CSALFVRDRVTQYF. The CDR3 DNA reads TGCAGTGCCCTCTTCGTTCGAGACAGGGTAACCCAGTACTTC. This chain links TRBV20-1 with TRBJ2-5, with 7 bases matching TRBD1. CDR3 size: 14 residues. Germline CDR1 DFQATT, CDR2 SNEGSKA (reference sequence). With 6 bases clipped from V and 8 bases from J, the junction kept 15 bases outside the gene matches.

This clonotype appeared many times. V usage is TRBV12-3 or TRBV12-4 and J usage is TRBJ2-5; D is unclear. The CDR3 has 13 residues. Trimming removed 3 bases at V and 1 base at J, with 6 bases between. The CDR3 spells CASSFGIQETQYF. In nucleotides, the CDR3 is TGTGCCAGCAGTTTTGGAATCCAAGAGACCCAGTACTTC.

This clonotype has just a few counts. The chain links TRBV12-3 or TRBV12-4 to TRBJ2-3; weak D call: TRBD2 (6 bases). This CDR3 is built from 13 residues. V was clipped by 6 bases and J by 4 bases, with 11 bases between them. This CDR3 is CASRTSTADTQYF. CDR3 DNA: TGTGCCAGCAGGACTAGTACAGCAGATACGCAGTATTTT.

The CDR3 DNA sequence: TGCAGCGCCAGCGTTAGGGGCCTACGCTACGAGCAGTACTTC. It yields the protein CSASVRGLRYEQYF. The chain uses TRBV29-1 and TRBJ2-7; D is possibly TRBD1 (5 bases). There are 14 residues in the CDR3. Germline lookup yields CDR1 SQVTM and CDR2 ANQGSEA. Trimming removed 7 bases from V and 3 bases from J, with 19 bases in between.

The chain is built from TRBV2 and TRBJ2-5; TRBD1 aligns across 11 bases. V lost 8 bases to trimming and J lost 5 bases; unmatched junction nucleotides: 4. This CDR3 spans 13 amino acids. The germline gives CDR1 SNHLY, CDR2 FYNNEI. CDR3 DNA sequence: TGTGCCAGCGTGGACAGGGGGCTGGAGACCCAGTACTTC. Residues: CASVDRGLETQYF.

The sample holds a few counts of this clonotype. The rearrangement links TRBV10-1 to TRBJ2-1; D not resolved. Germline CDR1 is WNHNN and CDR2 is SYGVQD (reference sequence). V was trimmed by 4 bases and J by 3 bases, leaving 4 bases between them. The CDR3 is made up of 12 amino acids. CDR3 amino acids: CASSAVYNEQFF. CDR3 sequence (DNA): TGCGCCAGCAGTGCCGTCTACAATGAGCAGTTCTTC.

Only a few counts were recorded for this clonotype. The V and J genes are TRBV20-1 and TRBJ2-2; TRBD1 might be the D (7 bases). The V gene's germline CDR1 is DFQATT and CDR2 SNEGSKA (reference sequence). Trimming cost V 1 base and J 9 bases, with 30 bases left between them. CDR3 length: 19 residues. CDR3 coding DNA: TGCAGTGCTAGAGTTGCAGGGGGGACACCAAAGGCGCGGGCGAGGGAGCTGTTTTTT. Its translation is CSARVAGGTPKARARELFF.

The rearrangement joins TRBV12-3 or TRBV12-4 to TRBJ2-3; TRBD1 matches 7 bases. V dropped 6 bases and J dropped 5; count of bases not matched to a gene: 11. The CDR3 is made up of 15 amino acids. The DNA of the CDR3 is TGTGCCAGCAGGGGAAGGGGGCTATTTGTAGATACGCAGTATTTT. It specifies CASRGRGLFVDTQYF.

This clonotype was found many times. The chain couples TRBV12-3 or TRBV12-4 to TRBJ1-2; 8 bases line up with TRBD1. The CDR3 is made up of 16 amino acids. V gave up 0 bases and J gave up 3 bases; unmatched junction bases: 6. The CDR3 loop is CASSLAGRGQDYGYTF. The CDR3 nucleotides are TGTGCCAGCAGTTTAGCAGGCCGGGGACAGGACTATGGCTACACCTTC.

This CDR3 is CASSRPGHRNEKLFF. The CDR3 DNA is TGTGCCAGCAGTCGTCCGGGACACAGGAATGAAAAACTGTTTTTT. The rearrangement links TRBV28 to TRBJ1-4; TRBD1 is a possible D gene (6 bases). The CDR3 consists of 15 residues. Germline V gene sequence: CDR1 MDHEN, CDR2 SYDVKM. The V gene lost 5 bases and the J gene lost 5 bases, with 15 bases spanning the gap.

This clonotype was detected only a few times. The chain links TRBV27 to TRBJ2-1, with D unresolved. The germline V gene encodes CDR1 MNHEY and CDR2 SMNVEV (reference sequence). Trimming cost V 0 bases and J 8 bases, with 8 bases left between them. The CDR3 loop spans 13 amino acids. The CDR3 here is CASSLSVGYEQFF. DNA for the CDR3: TGTGCCAGCAGTTTATCAGTGGGGTATGAGCAGTTCTTC.

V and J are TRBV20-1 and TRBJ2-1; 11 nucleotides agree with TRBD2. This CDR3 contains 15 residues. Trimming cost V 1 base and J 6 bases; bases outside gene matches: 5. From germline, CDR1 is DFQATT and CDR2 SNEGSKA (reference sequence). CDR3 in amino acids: CSARVGSGRGNEQFF. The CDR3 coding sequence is TGCAGTGCTAGAGTCGGTAGCGGGAGGGGCAATGAGCAGTTCTTC.

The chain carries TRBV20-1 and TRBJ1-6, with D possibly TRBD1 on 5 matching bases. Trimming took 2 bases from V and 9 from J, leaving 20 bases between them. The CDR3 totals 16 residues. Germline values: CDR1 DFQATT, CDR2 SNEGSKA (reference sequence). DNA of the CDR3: TGCAGTGCTAGAAGGAATTCGAAGGTGGGGGTTTCACCCCTCCACTTT. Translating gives CSARRNSKVGVSPLHF.

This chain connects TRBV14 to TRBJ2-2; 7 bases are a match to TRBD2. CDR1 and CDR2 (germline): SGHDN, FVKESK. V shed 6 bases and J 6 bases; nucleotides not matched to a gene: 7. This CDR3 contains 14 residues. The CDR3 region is CASRREGPPGELFF. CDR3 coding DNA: TGTGCCAGCAGGAGGGAGGGCCCTCCCGGGGAGCTGTTTTTT. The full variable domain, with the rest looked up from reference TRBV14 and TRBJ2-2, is EAGVTQFPSHSVIEKGQTVTLRCDPISGHDNLYWYRRVMGKEIKFLLHFVKESKQDESGMPNNRFLAERTGGTYSTLKVQPAELEDSGVYFCASRREGPPGELFFGEGSRLTVL.